Listed below are T cell receptor beta chains from one sample, sequenced in a study of OX40 agonist ivuxolimab in advanced cancers. Clones were sequenced by immunoSEQ multiplex PCR, and TCRdb holds only the in-frame ones, with some missing. This sample has approximately 64,000 clones, with approximately 86% found just once. The specimen comprised CD4+ or CD8+ T cells sorted from blood, sampled in a trial of the OX40 agonist ivuxolimab. These receptor sequences come from an adult with an advanced solid tumor such as melanoma, head and neck, liver or kidney cancer. Both conserved end residues are part of each CDR3. A D gene is named only where the DNA matches it firmly. Clone size is given for some rows only: seen once, a few or many times, or a class if the clone is expanded.

V gene,J gene,D gene,clone size,CDR3 DNA,CDR3 protein
TRBV28,TRBJ2-7,.,once,TGTGCCAGCAGTTTATTTCTAGCCGGGAACTACGAGCAGTACTTC,CASSLFLAGNYEQYF
TRBV28,TRBJ2-1,TRBD2,.,TGTGCCAGCGGTACTAGCGGGATAGCCGGTGAGCAGTTCTTC,CASGTSGIAGEQFF
TRBV9,TRBJ1-5,.,few,TGTGCCAGCAACCGGGTCTCAGGGAGAAATCAGCCCCAGCATTTT,CASNRVSGRNQPQHF
TRBV9,TRBJ2-1,TRBD2,once,TGTGCCAGCAGCGGGACTAGCGGGGATTATGAGCAGTTCTTC,CASSGTSGDYEQFF
TRBV18,TRBJ2-7,TRBD2,.,TGTGCCAGCTCTCACAGGGCTAGCGGGAGTGGCGAGCAGTACTTC,CASSHRASGSGEQYF
TRBV27,TRBJ1-5,TRBD1,.,TGTGCCAGCAGTCCCTACCCGACAGGGTGGGGGCCCCAGCATTTT,CASSPYPTGWGPQHF
TRBV7-6,TRBJ2-1,TRBD2,few,TGTGCCAGCAGCGTAGGGGGACTAGCGGGAGGCAATGAGCAGTTCTTC,CASSVGGLAGGNEQFF
TRBV4-1,TRBJ1-2,.,.,TGCGCCAGCAGACAACCTACGGATAAATCTAACTATGGCTACACCTTC,CASRQPTDKSNYGYTF
TRBV2,TRBJ2-7,.,.,TGTGCCAGCACCGACAGATACTCCTACGAGCAGTACTTC,CASTDRYSYEQYF
TRBV19,TRBJ1-1,.,.,TGTGCCAGTAGTATTCTCGGACGGCCGAACACTGAAGCTTTCTTT,CASSILGRPNTEAFF
TRBV11-3,TRBJ2-3,.,.,TGTGCCAGCAGCTTAGGACTTCTTTTTAGCACAGATACGCAGTATTTT,CASSLGLLFSTDTQYF
TRBV19,TRBJ2-7,.,.,TGTGCCAGTAGTCGGGACTTCTCCTACGAGCAGTACTTC,CASSRDFSYEQYF
TRBV19,TRBJ1-1,.,.,TGTGCCAGTAGTATATGGGGACACACTGAAGCTTTTTTT,CASSIWGHTEAFF
TRBV2,TRBJ2-7,.,.,TGTGCCAGCAGTGACACAGGGCCTTCCTACGAGCAGTACTTC,CASSDTGPSYEQYF
TRBV10-3,TRBJ2-1,TRBD1,.,TGTGCCACCCGAGGTTGGGGGGACAGGGGCCAAAATGAGCAGTTCTTC,CATRGWGDRGQNEQFF
TRBV5-6,TRBJ1-3,.,.,TGTGCCAGCACCCACTCTGGAAACACCATATATTTT,CASTHSGNTIYF
TRBV27,TRBJ2-6,.,.,TGTGCCAGCAGTTTATCCCTTCGAATCAGGGGAGACTCTGGGGCCAACGTCCTGACTTTC,CASSLSLRIRGDSGANVLTF
TRBV7-9,TRBJ2-1,.,.,TGTGCCAGCCGGGTTATCAATGAGCAGTTCTTC,CASRVINEQFF
TRBV19,TRBJ2-1,TRBD2,.,TGTGCCAGTAGTACAATACTAGCGGGGGCCTACAATGAGCAGTTCTTC,CASSTILAGAYNEQFF
TRBV28,TRBJ1-5,.,.,TGTGCCAGCAGTACCCTTCTTGGGGAAGGGGGCAATCAGCCCCAGCATTTT,CASSTLLGEGGNQPQHF
TRBV6-5,TRBJ2-1,TRBD2,.,TGTGCCAGCAGTTATTATACTAGCGGGAGCTTAAATGAGCAGTTCTTC,CASSYYTSGSLNEQFF
TRBV10-2,TRBJ2-7,.,.,TGCGCCAGCAGTGAGTCACCCACCTACGAGCAGTACTTC,CASSESPTYEQYF
TRBV18,TRBJ2-1,.,.,TGTGCCAGCTCACCGGGGTTGGAAGGACTATCGTTCTTC,CASSPGLEGLSFF
TRBV5-1,TRBJ1-5,.,.,TGCGCCAGCAGCCCCGGTGGCCTCAATCAGCCCCAGCATTTT,CASSPGGLNQPQHF
TRBV5-4,TRBJ1-4,TRBD1,.,TGTGCCAGCAGCTTTGACAGGGGGCCGCATGAAAAACTGTTTTTT,CASSFDRGPHEKLFF
TRBV27,TRBJ2-7,.,.,TGTGCCAGCAGTTTATCGGCCAGCACCTACGAGCAGTACTTC,CASSLSASTYEQYF
TRBV2,TRBJ2-1,.,.,TGTGCCAGCAGTGGCCTCCGGGACCTAAGACCCTACAATGAGCAGTTCTTC,CASSGLRDLRPYNEQFF
TRBV10-3,TRBJ2-3,.,.,TGTGCCATCAGTGAGTCGAAAGGGGCCGGTAGAGATACGCAGTATTTT,CAISESKGAGRDTQYF
TRBV7-2,TRBJ2-7,.,.,TGTGCCAGCAGCTTAGAAAGTTCCAGGGCCACCTACGAGCAGTACTTC,CASSLESSRATYEQYF
TRBV11-1,TRBJ2-3,.,few,TGTGCCACTTCACAGGGCGGCACAGATACGCAGTATTTT,CATSQGGTDTQYF
TRBV29-1,TRBJ2-2,TRBD1,.,TGCAGCGTTGTCCGGGACAGGGGCGGTATTGGCACCGGGGAGCTGTTTTTT,CSVVRDRGGIGTGELFF
TRBV5-4,TRBJ2-6,TRBD1,.,TGTGCCAGCAGCACCACAGGGGGACGATCTGGGGCCAACGTCCTGACTTTC,CASSTTGGRSGANVLTF
TRBV5-1,TRBJ2-1,TRBD1,.,TGCGCCAGCAGCTTGGGACAGGGCTACAATGAGCAGTTCTTC,CASSLGQGYNEQFF
TRBV11-2,TRBJ2-7,.,.,TGTGCCAGCAGCTTAGGTAGGGGAAAACTCTACGAGCAGTACTTC,CASSLGRGKLYEQYF
TRBV9,TRBJ2-7,TRBD2,few,TGTGCCAGCAGCGAGGGTAGCGGGAGCTACGAGCAGTACTTC,CASSEGSGSYEQYF
TRBV27,TRBJ1-2,.,.,TGTGCCAGCAGACAAGTCCCGGGGGGGGGTAACTATGGCTACACCTTC,CASRQVPGGGNYGYTF
TRBV2,TRBJ2-7,.,few,TGTGCCAGCTTTCACTTACCCACCTACGAGCAGTACTTC,CASFHLPTYEQYF
TRBV5-1,TRBJ2-3,.,.,TGCGCCAGCAGCTTGAGTCGGGTGGATACGCAGTATTTT,CASSLSRVDTQYF
TRBV9,TRBJ2-2,.,.,TGTGCCAGCAGCTTAGGGACCGGGGAGCTGTTTTTT,CASSLGTGELFF
TRBV28,TRBJ2-7,.,.,TGTGCCAGCAGGATTTCAGGGCCAGGCGGCTACGAGCAGTACTTC,CASRISGPGGYEQYF